This is a list of T cell receptor beta chains from one sample in a study of blood T cells in healthy people across ages. TCRdb re-derived calls from the 5' RACE reads in MiXCR, one entry per CDR3 protein. Of approximately 730,000 distinct CDR3 sequences listed, approximately 53% were seen once; the top ten hold around 41%. Sequenced input: blood. The receptors stem from a man aged 80 or over in good health. Both conserved end residues are part of each CDR3. The order of the fields is J gene, V gene, clone size, CDR3 protein. Size tells how often a clone was seen (once, few, many) or the class of an expanded clone, and some rows leave it out.

j_gene: TRBJ2-3
v_gene: TRBV2
abundance: few
CDR3aa: CASSVDRGHRYAYF

j_gene: TRBJ1-4
v_gene: TRBV6-6
abundance: few
CDR3aa: CASSYGGSRGLFF

j_gene: TRBJ1-5
v_gene: TRBV7-6
abundance: .
CDR3aa: CASTLAPPVGYSNQPQHF

j_gene: TRBJ2-6
v_gene: TRBV29-1
abundance: .
CDR3aa: CSVEGGTGEGNVLTF

j_gene: TRBJ2-2
v_gene: TRBV24-1
abundance: few
CDR3aa: CATSSSGRANTGELFF

j_gene: TRBJ2-5
v_gene: TRBV9
abundance: .
CDR3aa: CASSPGVAQETQYF

j_gene: TRBJ2-3
v_gene: TRBV10-3
abundance: .
CDR3aa: CAISERDLDGTGGTDTQYF

j_gene: .
v_gene: TRBV7-2
abundance: .
CDR3aa: CASSLLSSYNEQYF

j_gene: TRBJ2-7
v_gene: TRBV10-3
abundance: .
CDR3aa: CVISGQGGLYEQYF

j_gene: TRBJ2-1
v_gene: TRBV9
abundance: .
CDR3aa: CASSDGTRPHNEQFF

j_gene: TRBJ1-1
v_gene: TRBV30
abundance: .
CDR3aa: CAWSAGGDTEAFF

j_gene: TRBJ2-4
v_gene: TRBV29-1
abundance: many
CDR3aa: CSVGTGGKNIQYF

j_gene: TRBJ2-2
v_gene: TRBV24-1
abundance: .
CDR3aa: CATSVGVNTGELFF

j_gene: TRBJ2-5
v_gene: TRBV7-2
abundance: .
CDR3aa: CASSPYRASWEQYF

j_gene: TRBJ2-1
v_gene: TRBV6-1
abundance: .
CDR3aa: CASSSGNSYNEQFF